This T cell receptor beta chain came from a study of blood T cell repertoires in COVID-19 (dated by TCRdb to about 2020). For the study in its entirety: Samples from collaborators originated in the United States, Italy and Spain and spanned both the acute and convalescent phases of COVID-19. The prospective study material was composed of cDNA or gDNA derived from T cells, B-cell-depleted T cells, or PBMCs. Subjects who had been exposed to COVID-19, were actively infected with it, or had recovered from it provided the deeply sampled blood TCRbeta repertoires that made up the dataset. A freely available public database, intended as a resource for researchers studying the immune response to SARS-CoV-2, is where the repertoires were released. Samples came from the ongoing ImmuneRACE study (first 160 participants) plus 1,254 subjects from 6 global collaborators. A de-identified subject ID, COVID-19 status, age in years and sex were almost always included in the sample metadata. Where HLA class I and class II types were available, the types were taken from metadata supplied by the sample provider, not from assay-based typing.

With respect to this clone: The antigen it binds to is not known. Per-base quality was not reported, and no clone a single base away is much larger than it.

TCRbeta CDR3 regions were amplified from genomic DNA by means of the immunoSEQ Assay, a bias-controlled multiplex PCR. Under the source paper's analysis protocol: Within the assay, amplification of reference gene primers was used to estimate how many nucleated cells each sample contained. Sequence reads were collapsed and filtered to measure the absolute abundance of every unique TCRbeta CDR3 rearrangement. Productive Simpson clonality was computed per sample as the square root of Simpson's diversity index over productive rearrangements. The immuneACCESS repertoire file appears here via TCRdb, limited to in-frame rearrangements. These files lack a portion of the clones; in checked studies, under half of the deficit traces to unresolved V genes, and the cause of the others is not known. That table gives V, J and clone size, and the DNA gave D and trimming. For this sample there are under 250,000 clones; 80% to 95% appear just once. Around 0.84% of the sample comes from the top ten.

In Seattle, one collaborating source enrolled patients while the infection was active and tracked those patients longitudinally over the course of disease. Each collaborating institution followed its own protocols to collect whole blood in K2EDTA tubes. Collaborator samples were shipped for TCRbeta analysis as frozen whole blood, isolated PBMCs, or DNA extracted from either sample type. What the work shows at the level of the full study, not this receptor alone: The amount of clinical and demographic metadata varied by source and participant and was provided uncurated.

The junction shows trimming of 2 bases on V and 2 bases on J, and the gene matches do not reach 2 bases of it. The germline V gene encodes CDR1 KGHSH and CDR2 LQKENI. The CDR3 has 15 amino acids, counting the end cysteine and phenylalanine. Just CDR3 DNA is preserved here, 45 bases in frame from base 1. Here the chain combines TRBV18 and TRBJ2-1, and 8 bases in between align with TRBD1. This TCR was recovered from a man in his 60s with COVID-19, enrolled during active disease. Sequencing used peripheral blood. The CDR3 region: CASSPAGGAYNEQFF. The bases are TGTGCCAGCTCACCAGCAGGGGGCGCCTACAATGAGCAGTTCTTC.